This T cell receptor (beta chain) is from a study of early T cells in non-severe SARS-CoV-2 infection. Background on the study: Bulk RNA from unsorted whole blood was sequenced; chains were unpaired. Study-wide results and limits: Matches to VDJdb favored anti-spike CD8 responses and missed private and CD4 specificities.

Attachment of unique molecular identifiers to individual cDNA molecules was performed. TCRdb re-derived calls from the 5' RACE reads in MiXCR, one entry per CDR3 protein. The sample holds 57,000 or so distinct CDR3 sequences, roughly 5.3% seen once. V lost 5 bases to trimming and J lost 4 bases, with 14 bases between them. Germline lookup yields CDR1 MNHEY and CDR2 SVGAGI. The CDR3 is 14 amino acids. This clonotype occurred many times. Its antigen is undetermined. This receptor was identified in an adult who was a healthcare worker with PCR-confirmed SARS-CoV-2 infection or an uninfected control (not recorded which). V usage is TRBV6-5 and J usage is TRBJ1-2; a weak D match, TRBD1 (6 bases). Material: whole blood. The CDR3 sequence is CASSTVGGPYGYTF. The DNA for the CDR3 is TGTGCCAGCAGTACCGTCGGGGGCCCCTATGGCTACACCTTC.